These T cell receptor beta chains were read from a single sample in a study of CD8 T cells in ankylosing spondylitis. MiXCR, applied by TCRdb to the 5' RACE reads, yields one record per CDR3 protein. The table includes 800,000 to 900,000 distinct CDR3 sequences, about 11% detected once. Sequenced: blood, either unsorted or a sorted T cell fraction (not recorded which). Receptor source: a male donor with ankylosing spondylitis. Both conserved end residues are part of each CDR3. Fields, in order: V gene, CDR3 length, J gene, CDR3 protein.

V gene: TRBV20-1
CDR3 length: 12
J gene: TRBJ2-7
CDR3 protein: CSARDVGNEQYF

V gene: TRBV5-1
CDR3 length: 15
J gene: TRBJ2-1
CDR3 protein: CASSLESLPWDEQFF

V gene: TRBV4-1
CDR3 length: 15
J gene: TRBJ2-3
CDR3 protein: CASSLSGMETDTQYF

V gene: TRBV5-1
CDR3 length: 19
J gene: TRBJ1-3
CDR3 protein: CASSLGFWRQADSGNTIYF

V gene: TRBV27
CDR3 length: 14
J gene: TRBJ2-2
CDR3 protein: CASSLSWETGELFF

V gene: TRBV20-1
CDR3 length: 14
J gene: TRBJ2-3
CDR3 protein: CSAYLGGRADTQYF

V gene: TRBV20-1
CDR3 length: 15
J gene: TRBJ2-3
CDR3 protein: CSAVVAGGFTDTQYF

V gene: TRBV20-1
CDR3 length: 15
J gene: TRBJ2-3
CDR3 protein: CSATSKIGSTDTQYF

V gene: TRBV29-1
CDR3 length: 15
J gene: TRBJ2-1
CDR3 protein: CSVLEAYKGPNEQFF

V gene: TRBV6-1
CDR3 length: 14
J gene: TRBJ1-4
CDR3 protein: CASSWDRGNEKLFF

V gene: TRBV2
CDR3 length: 13
J gene: TRBJ2-5
CDR3 protein: CASSSGDGETQYF

V gene: TRBV5-1
CDR3 length: 18
J gene: TRBJ2-4
CDR3 protein: CASSLQWTGGDFADIQYF

V gene: TRBV5-1
CDR3 length: 15
J gene: TRBJ2-3
CDR3 protein: CASSPGPASTDTQYF

V gene: TRBV5-1
CDR3 length: 15
J gene: TRBJ2-3
CDR3 protein: CASSEGVAGVGTQYF

V gene: TRBV3-1
CDR3 length: 17
J gene: TRBJ2-5
CDR3 protein: CASSPGTSGRRQETQYF

V gene: TRBV12-3/TRBV12-4
CDR3 length: 16
J gene: TRBJ1-5
CDR3 protein: CASSLGPRGRNQPQHF

V gene: TRBV20-1
CDR3 length: 13
J gene: TRBJ2-7
CDR3 protein: CSAGRDRVDEQYF

V gene: TRBV5-5
CDR3 length: 14
J gene: TRBJ1-5
CDR3 protein: CASSLPPSNQPQHF

V gene: TRBV20-1
CDR3 length: 15
J gene: TRBJ2-3
CDR3 protein: CSAPGTPFGTDTQYF

V gene: TRBV15
CDR3 length: 15
J gene: TRBJ1-6
CDR3 protein: CATSRAGFNNSPLHF

V gene: TRBV27
CDR3 length: 13
J gene: TRBJ2-1
CDR3 protein: CASSSITGVEQFF

V gene: TRBV4-1
CDR3 length: 15
J gene: TRBJ2-1
CDR3 protein: CASSLGLAVNNEQFF

V gene: TRBV24-1
CDR3 length: 15
J gene: TRBJ2-5
CDR3 protein: CATSEPRGAGETQYF

V gene: TRBV5-1
CDR3 length: 14
J gene: TRBJ2-1
CDR3 protein: CASSYSGTGNEQFF

V gene: TRBV28
CDR3 length: 20
J gene: TRBJ2-7
CDR3 protein: CASSGLLTSGTPAEVYEQYF

V gene: TRBV20-1
CDR3 length: 15
J gene: TRBJ2-1
CDR3 protein: CSATLTELSYNEQFF

V gene: TRBV6-2/TRBV6-3
CDR3 length: 12
J gene: TRBJ2-2
CDR3 protein: CASNIAGGELFF

V gene: TRBV20-1
CDR3 length: 15
J gene: TRBJ2-1
CDR3 protein: CSAPSRGQVTNEQFF

V gene: TRBV6-2/TRBV6-3
CDR3 length: 13
J gene: TRBJ2-3
CDR3 protein: CASRGTGRDTQYF

V gene: TRBV15
CDR3 length: 16
J gene: TRBJ2-1
CDR3 protein: CATSKIGTPSYNEQFF

V gene: TRBV5-1
CDR3 length: 13
J gene: TRBJ2-5
CDR3 protein: CASSFEYQETQYF

V gene: TRBV6-2/TRBV6-3
CDR3 length: 12
J gene: TRBJ1-4
CDR3 protein: CASRGDHEKLFF

V gene: TRBV20-1
CDR3 length: 14
J gene: TRBJ2-1
CDR3 protein: CSARGTGNYNEQFF

V gene: TRBV5-1
CDR3 length: 12
J gene: TRBJ1-1
CDR3 protein: CASSQTGSEAFF

V gene: TRBV5-5
CDR3 length: 14
J gene: TRBJ1-2
CDR3 protein: CASSSRQGEYGYTF

V gene: TRBV15
CDR3 length: 12
J gene: TRBJ1-4
CDR3 protein: CATSRVQEKLFF

V gene: TRBV12-3/TRBV12-4
CDR3 length: 12
J gene: TRBJ1-4
CDR3 protein: CASSPRSEKLFF

V gene: TRBV6-1
CDR3 length: 13
J gene: TRBJ2-2
CDR3 protein: CASRETNTGELFF

V gene: TRBV28
CDR3 length: 14
J gene: TRBJ1-2
CDR3 protein: CASSSSSTTYGYTF

V gene: TRBV7-7
CDR3 length: 13
J gene: TRBJ2-1
CDR3 protein: CASSLTRYNEQFF

V gene: TRBV9
CDR3 length: 16
J gene: TRBJ2-3
CDR3 protein: CASSVFSGVSTDTQYF

V gene: TRBV6-4
CDR3 length: 14
J gene: TRBJ2-1
CDR3 protein: CASRALAAYNEQFF

V gene: TRBV27
CDR3 length: 13
J gene: TRBJ2-3
CDR3 protein: CASSPLGLGTQYF

V gene: TRBV7-2
CDR3 length: 16
J gene: TRBJ2-2
CDR3 protein: CASSPRRLAVTGELFF

V gene: TRBV27
CDR3 length: 20
J gene: TRBJ2-6
CDR3 protein: CASSLRGQALTSSGANVLTF

V gene: TRBV5-4
CDR3 length: 17
J gene: TRBJ1-1
CDR3 protein: CASTTWGRGHQNTEAFF

V gene: TRBV9
CDR3 length: 14
J gene: TRBJ2-2
CDR3 protein: CAASRDGNTGELFF

V gene: TRBV18
CDR3 length: 13
J gene: TRBJ1-5
CDR3 protein: CASSRDVDQPQHF

V gene: TRBV11-2
CDR3 length: 19
J gene: TRBJ2-1
CDR3 protein: CASSSIILGVLSSYNEQFF

V gene: TRBV7-2
CDR3 length: 12
J gene: TRBJ2-1
CDR3 protein: CASIKGDNEQFF

V gene: TRBV3-1
CDR3 length: 15
J gene: TRBJ1-2
CDR3 protein: CASSASPQGGNGYTF

V gene: TRBV11-2
CDR3 length: 15
J gene: TRBJ2-7
CDR3 protein: CASSPYRQGPYEQYF

V gene: TRBV28
CDR3 length: 14
J gene: TRBJ1-1
CDR3 protein: CASKGQGRDTEAFF

V gene: TRBV11-2
CDR3 length: 15
J gene: TRBJ1-2
CDR3 protein: CASSPSRARGYGYTF

V gene: TRBV20-1
CDR3 length: 13
J gene: TRBJ2-1
CDR3 protein: CSAIRSSYNEQFF

V gene: TRBV20-1
CDR3 length: 14
J gene: TRBJ2-7
CDR3 protein: CSAREGTGRYEQYF

V gene: TRBV7-2
CDR3 length: 12
J gene: TRBJ1-2
CDR3 protein: CASSLDTSGYTF

V gene: TRBV7-9
CDR3 length: 15
J gene: TRBJ2-5
CDR3 protein: CASSSQGRGEETQYF

V gene: TRBV9
CDR3 length: 14
J gene: TRBJ2-5
CDR3 protein: CASSWGSTQETQYF